Below are 3 T cell receptor beta chains sequenced from a single sample in a study (dated by TCRdb to the mid-2010s). The library relied on multiplex PCR. These reads were obtained on an Ion Torrent PGM. Adaptor-ligated barcode primers were used to amplify TRBV12-4/TRBJ1-2 clonotypes in the approximately 24-patient analysis. TCRdb ran its own pipeline on the public reads, namely fastp trimming at Q25 and MiXCR clone calling, and kept in-frame beta chains. Each CDR3 protein appears once, grouped with its most common genes and DNA. This sample gives about 1,800 distinct CDR3 sequences in total; roughly 1.3% of them show up just once. The ten largest account for roughly a fifth of the sample. Input material: naive CD4+ T cells sorted from blood. This sample's cell subset or site label indicates: naive CD4+ T cells, CD4+CD45RA+CD25-. The receptors come from a female donor with breast cancer.

In its sample, this clonotype ranks as medium-sized. The rearrangement links TRBV12-3 or TRBV12-4 to TRBJ1-2, with 7 bases matching TRBD1. V lost 0 bases and J lost 4; bases outside the gene matches: 2. CDR3 length: 14 amino acids. CDR3 region: CASSLAGQSYGYTF. CDR3 coding DNA: TGTGCCAGCAGTTTAGCGGGACAGTCCTATGGCTACACCTTC.

The chain recombines TRBV12-3 or TRBV12-4 with TRBJ1-2; D ambiguous. Trimming removed 4 bases at V and 3 bases at J, with 9 bases between. The CDR3 runs to 13 residues. CDR3 loop: CASSSYRDYGYTF. CDR3 nucleotides: TGTGCCAGCAGTTCGTACAGAGACTATGGCTACACCTTC.

This clonotype is medium-sized (0.01 to 0.1%) within its sample. The V gene is TRBV12-3 or TRBV12-4, the J gene TRBJ1-2; a possible D gene is TRBD1 (6 bases). V was trimmed by 4 bases and J by 1 base, leaving 13 bases between them. CDR3 length: 15 residues. The CDR3 DNA follows: TGTGCCAGCAGTTCCGGGACATTAAGTAACTATGGCTACACCTTC. Protein: CASSSGTLSNYGYTF.